This TCR beta chain was sequenced during a study of shared clonotypes between healthy human individuals. This was a deep-level run. Generated by immunoSEQ multiplex PCR, the TCRdb table keeps only in-frame clones and is missing some. Found here are about half a million clones, more than 75% of them singletons; the top ten hold approximately 12%. This clone has just one count. The antigen is undetermined. The V end lost 8 bases, the J end lost 1 base, and 11 bases lay between the germline ends. Germline-derived CDR1 and CDR2 are MNHEY and SVGAGI. The CDR3 has 13 amino acids. Donors, without exception, were Caucasian adults residing in Nashville, Tennessee. Study findings and constraints: The low donor count limited represented genetic and exposure-history diversity.

The chain carries TRBV6-5 and TRBJ1-1; the D gene is possibly TRBD1 (6 bases). The clonotype was recovered from a woman aged 40 to 50 in good health. Some clones in this sample may be carry-over from other donors' samples. Sequenced material: PBMCs. The CDR3 DNA follows: TGTGCCAGCTGGGACAACTCGAACACTGAAGCTTTCTTT. Translated, it gives CASWDNSNTEAFF.